This T cell receptor (beta chain) is from a study of blood T cell repertoires in COVID-19. This clone was observed once. CDR3 length: 13 amino acids. Per the germline V gene, CDR1 is MNHNY and CDR2 is SVGAGI (reference sequence). Trimming pared 10 bases from V and 0 bases from J, leaving 10 bases between. The repertoire was sequenced with immunoSEQ multiplex PCR; TCRdb's copy has only in-frame clones and lacks some. The sample carries about 130,000 clones, about 76% recorded once. Sequencing was done on a sample of peripheral blood. This clonotype originated in an elderly man with acute or convalescent COVID-19. The rearrangement uses TRBV6-6 and TRBJ1-3; D gene ambiguous. CDR3 nucleotides: TGTGCCACCACTCTTGGCTCTGGAAACACCATATATTTT. Its protein is CATTLGSGNTIYF.